A selection of T cell receptor beta chains follows, all from one sample in a study of Ad26.COV2.S vaccination and SARS-CoV-2 variants. Libraries were prepared by immunoSEQ multiplex PCR; TCRdb keeps only in-frame clonotypes and omits some of them. Of 300,000 to 400,000 clones listed, just under 85% were seen once; the top ten hold around 2.2%. Material: peripheral blood, obtained in a trial of Ad26.COV2.S vaccine versus placebo. All receptors come from a person aged 18-60 years who received the Ad26.COV2.S COVID-19 vaccine or a placebo. Both conserved end residues are part of each CDR3. D genes are given only for firm matches. Size values are once, few and many counts, or a class for expanded clones, and some rows have none.

j_call: TRBJ1-2
clone_size: -
d_call: TRBD1
v_call: TRBV7-9
cdr3_aa: CASNQQGADYGYTF
cdr3_nt: TGTGCCAGCAATCAACAGGGGGCGGACTATGGCTACACCTTC

j_call: TRBJ1-1
clone_size: once
d_call: -
v_call: TRBV18
cdr3_aa: CASSTGRGNTEAFF
cdr3_nt: TGTGCCAGCTCAACTGGGAGGGGCAACACTGAAGCTTTCTTT

j_call: TRBJ1-1
clone_size: -
d_call: TRBD1
v_call: TRBV4-1
cdr3_aa: CASSQAQDRAYTEAFF
cdr3_nt: TGCGCCAGCAGCCAGGCTCAGGACAGGGCATACACTGAAGCTTTCTTT

j_call: TRBJ1-6
clone_size: few
d_call: -
v_call: TRBV12-3/TRBV12-4
cdr3_aa: CASTLADSPLHF
cdr3_nt: TGTGCCAGCACCCTTGCGGATTCACCCCTCCACTTT

j_call: TRBJ1-5
clone_size: -
d_call: -
v_call: TRBV3-1/TRBV3-2
cdr3_aa: CASSQWGGDQPQHF
cdr3_nt: TGTGCCAGCAGCCAATGGGGGGGTGATCAGCCCCAGCATTTT

j_call: TRBJ1-3
clone_size: -
d_call: -
v_call: TRBV7-2
cdr3_aa: CASSLGQGNTIYF
cdr3_nt: TGTGCCAGCAGCCTCGGACAGGGAAACACCATATATTTT

j_call: TRBJ2-3
clone_size: -
d_call: -
v_call: TRBV9
cdr3_aa: CASSVFMFGDTQYF
cdr3_nt: TGTGCCAGCAGCGTATTTATGTTTGGAGATACGCAGTATTTT

j_call: TRBJ1-1
clone_size: -
d_call: -
v_call: TRBV5-4
cdr3_aa: CASSLDRENTEAFF
cdr3_nt: TGTGCCAGCAGCTTGGACAGAGAGAACACTGAAGCTTTCTTT

j_call: TRBJ2-6
clone_size: -
d_call: -
v_call: TRBV7-6
cdr3_aa: CASSVGRLSGANVLTF
cdr3_nt: TGTGCCAGCAGCGTCGGACGGCTCTCTGGGGCCAACGTCCTGACTTTC

j_call: TRBJ1-2
clone_size: -
d_call: -
v_call: TRBV28
cdr3_aa: CASSPTGNYGYTF
cdr3_nt: TGTGCCAGCAGTCCTACAGGGAACTATGGCTACACCTTC

j_call: TRBJ1-5
clone_size: -
d_call: -
v_call: TRBV18
cdr3_aa: CASSPGGSQPQHF
cdr3_nt: TGTGCCAGCTCACCAGGGGGGAGTCAGCCCCAGCATTTT

j_call: TRBJ2-5
clone_size: -
d_call: -
v_call: TRBV6-5
cdr3_aa: CASSYSYNQETQYF
cdr3_nt: TGTGCCAGCAGTTACTCTTATAATCAAGAGACCCAGTACTTC